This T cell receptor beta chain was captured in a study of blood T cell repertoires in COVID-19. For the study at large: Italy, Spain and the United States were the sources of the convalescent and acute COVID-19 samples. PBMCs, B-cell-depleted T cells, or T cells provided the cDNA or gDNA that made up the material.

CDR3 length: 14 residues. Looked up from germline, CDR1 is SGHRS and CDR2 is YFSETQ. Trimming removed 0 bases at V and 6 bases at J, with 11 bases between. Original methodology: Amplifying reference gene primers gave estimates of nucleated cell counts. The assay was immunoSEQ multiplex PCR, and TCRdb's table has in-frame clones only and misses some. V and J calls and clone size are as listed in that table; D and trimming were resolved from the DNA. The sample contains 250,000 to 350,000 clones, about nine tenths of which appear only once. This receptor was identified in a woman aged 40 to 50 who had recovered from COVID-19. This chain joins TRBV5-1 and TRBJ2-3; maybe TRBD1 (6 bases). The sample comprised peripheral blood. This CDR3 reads CASSLEGDRDTQYF. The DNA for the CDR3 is TGCGCCAGCAGCTTGGAGGGGGACCGGGATACGCAGTATTTT. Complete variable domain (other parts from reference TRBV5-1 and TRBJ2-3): KAGVTQTPRYLIKTRGQQVTLSCSPISGHRSVSWYQQTPGQGLQFLFEYFSETQRNKGNFPGRFSGRQFSNSRSEMNVSTLELGDSALYLCASSLEGDRDTQYFGPGTRLTVL.